This TCR beta chain was identified during a study of blood T cell repertoires in COVID-19. In the study overall: Acute and convalescent COVID-19 samples came from the United States, Italy and Spain. Sources were T cells, B-cell-depleted T cells, or PBMCs; the material itself was cDNA or gDNA.

Original processing notes: The assay estimated nucleated cells by amplifying reference gene primers. Clones were read by immunoSEQ multiplex PCR, and TCRdb kept only the in-frame ones, dropping some. The DNA gave D and trimming, while V, J and clone size come from that table. The sample holds about 140,000 clones; more than 65% are singletons and the top ten take under 15%. This clone was seen only a few times. The origin of this receptor is a man older than 75 with acute or convalescent COVID-19. The source material was peripheral blood.

CDR3 in amino acids: CASSSGQGSYNEQFF. CDR3 in DNA: TGCGCCAGCAGCTCCGGACAGGGGTCCTACAATGAGCAGTTCTTC. V gene TRBV5-1 combines with J gene TRBJ2-1, with 9 nucleotides matching TRBD1. The CDR3 covers 15 residues. J lost 1 base, V lost 3 bases, and 2 bases had no gene match. Per germline, CDR1 SGHRS and CDR2 YFSETQ.